A single sample gave rise to the 14 T cell receptor beta chains below, sequenced in a study of T-cell reconstitution after alpha-beta-depleted transplantation in children. Construction of the TCRbeta library involved unique molecular identifiers. TCRdb fed the PCR reads into MiXCR, producing one record per CDR3 protein. The table has about 610,000 distinct CDR3 sequences, roughly a tenth seen once. Sequencing used PBMCs from the stem cell graft donor, obtained from the stem cell graft. These receptors were obtained from a human donor who donated a stem cell graft to a child with acute myeloid leukemia.

This clonotype was seen repeatedly, ten times or more. As DNA, the CDR3 is TGCGCCAGCAGCCAAGCGGGGATTTCCTACAATGAGCAGTTCTTC. The encoded protein is CASSQAGISYNEQFF. The rearrangement joins TRBV4-1 to TRBJ2-1; D might be TRBD2 (5 bases). The V gene's germline CDR1 is MGHRA and CDR2 YSYEKL. This CDR3 contains 15 residues. V dropped 1 base and J dropped 1 base, with 8 bases sitting between them.

This clonotype turned up a few times. V gene TRBV29-1 combines with J gene TRBJ2-2; 10 bases are shared with TRBD1. The CDR3 extends over 12 amino acids. Germline V CDR1 and CDR2: SQVTM, ANQGSEA. The V gene end was trimmed by 7 bases and the J gene end by 7 bases; junction bases not matched to a gene: 3. The CDR3 protein is CSGGTGVGELFF. The CDR3 bases are TGCAGCGGCGGGACAGGGGTCGGGGAGCTGTTTTTT.

In its sample, this clonotype was seen a few times. V usage is TRBV20-1 and J usage is TRBJ2-5; TRBD1 agrees at 9 bases. The CDR3 runs to 14 residues. The V gene end was trimmed by 1 base and the J gene end by 4 bases; junction bases not matched to a gene: 4. The germline V gene encodes CDR1 DFQATT and CDR2 SNEGSKA (reference sequence). CDR3: CSARVMGQGETQYF. The CDR3 nucleotides are TGCAGTGCTAGAGTAATGGGACAGGGAGAGACCCAGTACTTC.

V and J are TRBV2 and TRBJ2-3; D not resolved. The CDR3 totals 14 residues. Per the germline V gene, CDR1 is SNHLY and CDR2 is FYNNEI. V was pared by 3 bases and J by 7 bases, with 14 bases between. The chain's CDR3 is CASSDGVTPYTQYF. CDR3 bases: TGTGCCAGCAGTGACGGAGTCACCCCTTATACGCAGTATTTT.

This clonotype turned up a few times. The chain links TRBV7-2 to TRBJ1-1; tentatively, D is TRBD1 (5 bases). This CDR3 is built from 14 residues. V lost 5 bases and J 4 bases, leaving 14 bases between the germline ends. The germline V gene encodes CDR1 SGHTA and CDR2 FQGNSA. The CDR3 spells CASSAQGGGTEAFF. CDR3 nucleotides: TGTGCCAGCAGCGCTCAGGGAGGTGGCACTGAAGCTTTCTTT.

This clonotype was observed at least ten times. The J gene is TRBJ2-1, the V gene TRBV20-1; D gene unclear. V gave up 0 bases and J gave up 4 bases, with 10 bases separating them. The CDR3 is 14 amino acids. Germline values: CDR1 DFQATT, CDR2 SNEGSKA (reference sequence). CDR3 sequence: CSARDRVTYNEQFF. Written as DNA, the CDR3 is TGCAGTGCTAGAGATCGGGTCACATACAATGAGCAGTTCTTC.

This clonotype came up many times. V and J are TRBV7-9 and TRBJ2-3; no definite D call. Trimming stripped 11 bases from V and 3 bases from J, with 9 bases between. The germline V gene has CDR1 SEHNR and CDR2 FQNEAQ (reference sequence). This CDR3 region has 11 residues. The CDR3 DNA is TGTGCCGGTGAAAGGACAGATACGCAGTATTTT. This translates into CAGERTDTQYF.

This clonotype was recorded many times. This rearrangement joins TRBV20-1 to TRBJ2-7; D is uncertain. Trimming shortened V by 0 bases and J by 3 bases, and 12 bases separated the two germline ends. Germline loops: CDR1 DFQATT, CDR2 SNEGSKA (reference sequence). The CDR3 is made up of 14 amino acids. The CDR3 spells CSARDRRPGYEQYF. CDR3 nucleotides: TGCAGTGCTAGAGATCGTAGGCCCGGCTACGAGCAGTACTTC.

The V gene is TRBV27, the J gene TRBJ2-7; 11 bases match TRBD2. V shed 3 bases and J 1 base; nucleotides not matched to a gene: 5. This CDR3 has 16 amino acids. Germline V gene data show CDR1 as MNHEY and CDR2 as SMNVEV (reference sequence). The CDR3 spells CASSFQGLAGSYEQYF. CDR3 sequence (DNA): TGTGCCAGCAGTTTCCAAGGACTAGCGGGTTCCTACGAGCAGTACTTC.

The chain has TRBV20-1 and TRBJ2-2; TRBD2 agrees at 8 bases. In germline, CDR1 is DFQATT, CDR2 SNEGSKA (reference sequence). This CDR3 is built from 16 residues. The junction had 10 bases not matched to a gene; V was cut back by 3 bases and J by 4 bases. CDR3 loop: CSARPARTSSTGELFF. The CDR3 DNA reads TGCAGTGCTAGGCCCGCCAGGACTAGCAGCACCGGGGAGCTGTTTTTT.

The chain uses TRBV7-4 and TRBJ2-7, with TRBD1 identical over 11 bases. From germline, CDR1 is SGHVT and CDR2 SQSDAQ. The CDR3 sequence is 16 residues long. Losses at the gene ends were 1 base for V and 6 bases for J; bases not matched to a gene: 8. CDR3 amino acids: CASSLDRTGGAAEQYF. CDR3 bases: TGTGCCAGCAGCTTAGATAGGACAGGGGGCGCGGCCGAGCAGTACTTC.

The table lists this clonotype with many counts. V gene TRBV4-2 combines with J gene TRBJ2-1; possible D gene TRBD2, 5 bases. Germline-derived CDR1 and CDR2 are LGHNA and YNFKEQ. The CDR3 extends over 14 amino acids. The V end was cut by 4 bases, the J end by 6 bases, with 13 bases between. CDR3 in DNA: TGTGCCAGCAGCCGAGGCGTCGGGGTCAATGAGCAGTTCTTC. This gives the protein CASSRGVGVNEQFF.

The chain recombines TRBV12-3 or TRBV12-4 with TRBJ2-7; D may be TRBD1 or TRBD2 (5 bases each). This CDR3 comprises 16 residues. V lost 6 bases and J lost 3, with 21 bases in between. CDR3 in amino acids: CASRPTGFGGIYEQYF. CDR3 nucleotide sequence: TGTGCCAGCAGACCCACAGGTTTTGGAGGAATCTACGAGCAGTACTTC.

This chain uses TRBV28 with TRBJ1-1; D remains ambiguous. The CDR3 loop spans 13 amino acids. V was trimmed by 3 bases and J by 8 bases, leaving 13 bases between them. Germline V gene data show CDR1 as MDHEN and CDR2 as SYDVKM. The CDR3 region is CASSFQRAREAFF. DNA for the CDR3: TGTGCCAGCAGTTTCCAGCGGGCTAGGGAAGCTTTCTTT.